This T cell receptor (beta chain) was obtained from a study of blood T cell repertoires in COVID-19. Original data processing: From reference gene primer amplification, estimates of nucleated cell counts were derived. Using immunoSEQ multiplex PCR, the repertoire was profiled, and TCRdb retains in-frame clones only, with some absent. V, J and clone size were drawn from that table, and D and trimming were deduced from the DNA. The table lists about 39,000 clones, approximately 93% of them singletons. The sample comprised peripheral blood. This clonotype was sampled from a man over 45 with active COVID-19.

CDR3 nucleotides: TGTGCCAGCAGACGCACCGCAGGGTGGCCCCAGCATTTT. Translating gives CASRRTAGWPQHF. The chain combines TRBV6-5 with TRBJ1-5, with a possible D match to TRBD1 (5 bases). The CDR3 has 13 amino acids. Germline CDR1 is MNHEY and CDR2 is SVGAGI. Trimming took off 6 bases at V and 9 bases at J, with 15 bases between the two ends.